This passage covers 3 T cell receptor beta chains from one sample sequenced in a study of identifying expanded T cells in peripheral blood. Method: immunoSEQ multiplex PCR; TCRdb's copy keeps in-frame clones and lacks some. The sample lists 100,000 to 150,000 clones, approximately 84% seen once, with 2.5% to 3.5% in the top ten. The sequenced sample consisted of blood. All receptors come from a person aged 18-70 years in good health.

The rearrangement joins TRBV6-5 to TRBJ1-2; weak D call: TRBD1 (5 bases). Germline-derived CDR1 and CDR2 are MNHEY and SVGAGI. The CDR3 spans 15 residues. Trimming stripped 3 bases from V and 5 bases from J, with 16 bases between. The CDR3 DNA reads TGTGCCAGCAGTTATAAACCGGGACCCCCGTATGGCTACACCTTC. Protein: CASSYKPGPPYGYTF.

This sequence joins TRBV9 and TRBJ2-6, with D perhaps TRBD1 (5 bases). The CDR3 has 16 amino acids. V lost 4 bases, J lost 0 bases, and 11 bases lay in between. CDR1 is SGDLS, CDR2 YYNGEE, per germline. The chain's CDR3 is CASSRPGNSGANVLTF. DNA of the CDR3: TGTGCCAGCAGCAGACCAGGGAACTCTGGGGCCAACGTCCTGACTTTC.

The chain links TRBV27 to TRBJ1-6; maybe TRBD1 (5 bases). The CDR3 is 15 amino acids. The V end was cut by 3 bases, the J end by 4 bases, with 10 bases between. The V gene's germline CDR1 is MNHEY and CDR2 SMNVEV (reference sequence). CDR3 coding DNA: TGTGCCAGCAGTTTGCGGACATCTTATAATTCACCCCTCCACTTT. Protein sequence: CASSLRTSYNSPLHF.